This TCR beta chain was captured in a study of shared clonotypes between healthy human individuals. The method was immunoSEQ multiplex PCR; TCRdb's version includes in-frame clones alone and lacks a portion of them. The sample lists some 2.4 million clones, 93% seen once, with 0.36% in the top ten. CDR1 is MDHEN, CDR2 SYDVKM, per germline. Trimming removed 5 bases from V and 4 bases from J, with 11 bases in between. The CDR3 extends over 13 amino acids. The chain joins TRBV28 to TRBJ1-2; D remains unclear. Sequenced material: naive CD4+ T cells from PBMCs. Subset: CD45RA+ positively selected. The sequence was obtained from a man between 18 and 29 years old in good health. Some clones in this sample may be carry-over from other donors' samples. The DNA for the CDR3 is TGTGCCAGCAGTCAGCTGGTTGGCTATGGCTACACCTTC. Translated: CASSQLVGYGYTF.